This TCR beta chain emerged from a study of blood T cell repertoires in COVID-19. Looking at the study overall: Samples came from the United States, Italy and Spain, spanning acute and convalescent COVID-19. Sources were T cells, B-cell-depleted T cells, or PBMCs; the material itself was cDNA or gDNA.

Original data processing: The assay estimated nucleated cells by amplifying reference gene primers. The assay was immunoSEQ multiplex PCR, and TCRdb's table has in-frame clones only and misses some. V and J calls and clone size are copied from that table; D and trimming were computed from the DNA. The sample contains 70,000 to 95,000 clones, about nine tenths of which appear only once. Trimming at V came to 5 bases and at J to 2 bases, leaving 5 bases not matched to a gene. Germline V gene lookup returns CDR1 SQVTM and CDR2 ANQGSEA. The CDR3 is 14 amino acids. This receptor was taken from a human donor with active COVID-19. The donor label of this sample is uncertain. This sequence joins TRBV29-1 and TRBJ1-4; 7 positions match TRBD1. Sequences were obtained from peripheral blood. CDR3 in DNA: TGCAGCGTTAGGAAGGGGGCCACTAATGAAAAACTGTTTTTT. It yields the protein CSVRKGATNEKLFF.